Here is one T cell receptor beta chain with its context. Antigen: not known. These data are taken from a study of T cell responses to AZD1222 COVID-19 vaccine. Both about-4-week and about-12-week second-dose recipients were combined. The assay was immunoSEQ multiplex PCR, and TCRdb's table has in-frame clones only and misses some. The sample has over 150,000 clones, approximately 90% seen once. Germline V gene lookup returns CDR1 KGHDR and CDR2 SFDVKD. This CDR3 has 13 residues. V was cut by 2 bases and J by 1 base, with 4 bases left in between. Study-level points and caveats: Unmutated variant regions are reportedly targeted by nearly half of spike-specific TCRs. AZD1222 recipients seropositive at baseline numbered only 5 or 6.

This TCR was recovered from an adult who received the AZD1222 COVID-19 vaccine. J is TRBJ1-1 and V is TRBV24-1, with D uncertain. Source: peripheral blood, taken 28 days after the second AZD1222 dose. CDR3 coding DNA: TGTGCCACCAGTGATTCCAGGAACACTGAAGCTTTCTTT. Translated, it gives CATSDSRNTEAFF.